The clone carrying this T cell receptor beta chain appeared once. The V end lost 2 bases, the J end lost 2 bases, and 18 bases lay between the germline ends. CDR1 is MNHNS, CDR2 SASEGT, per germline. This CDR3 has 18 residues. Clones were read by immunoSEQ multiplex PCR, and TCRdb kept only the in-frame ones, dropping some. Among around 720,000 clones listed, 73% were seen once. These data belong to a study of shared clonotypes between healthy human individuals. This clonotype originated in a woman aged 25-40 years in good health. Sequencing was carried out using memory CD4+ T cells sorted from blood. This sample's subset: CD45RA-negative fraction. V and J are TRBV6-1 and TRBJ2-2, with D possibly matching TRBD2 (6 bases). The CDR3 protein is CASSEPHPGSGNTGELFF. In nucleotides, the CDR3 is TGTGCCAGCAGTGAACCCCATCCGGGTAGCGGCAACACCGGGGAGCTGTTTTTT.